This is a list of T cell receptor beta chains from one sample in a study of blood T cells in healthy people across ages. TCRdb re-analysed the 5' RACE reads in MiXCR, keeping a single row per CDR3 protein. The sample has about 930,000 distinct CDR3 sequences, about 27% seen once. The data were also submitted as part of a second study, on T cells of mothers and their children.

Sequencing used blood. These receptors were obtained from a woman in her thirties or forties in good health. Each CDR3 is given with its conserved first and last residue. A D gene is named only where the DNA matches it firmly. The size field is filled for only some rows; it gives once, few, many or a size class.

clone_size | j_call | d_call | v_call | cdr3_aa | cdr3_nt
few | TRBJ2-5 | - | TRBV2 | CASSEEGQGSETQYF | TGTGCCAGCAGTGAAGAAGGGCAGGGAAGCGAGACCCAGTACTTC
- | TRBJ2-7 | TRBD2 | TRBV7-2 | CASSLQTSGAHEQYF | TGTGCCAGCAGCTTACAGACTAGCGGTGCTCACGAGCAGTACTTC
few | TRBJ2-2 | - | TRBV30 | CAWNGEGDVNTGELFF | TGTGCCTGGAACGGGGAAGGCGACGTGAACACCGGGGAGCTGTTTTTT
many | TRBJ2-1 | - | TRBV5-1 | CASSLSGEVYNEQFF | TGCGCCAGCAGCCTTAGCGGAGAAGTTTACAATGAGCAGTTCTTC
- | TRBJ2-1 | - | TRBV27 | CASSLLGSNEQFF | TGTGCCAGCAGTTTATTGGGTAGCAATGAGCAGTTCTTC
many | TRBJ2-7 | - | TRBV7-2 | CASSLILGEQYF | TGTGCCAGCAGCTTAATTTTAGGGGAGCAGTACTTC
many | TRBJ2-1 | - | TRBV12-3/TRBV12-4 | CASSFGTLTAYNEQFF | TGTGCCAGCAGTTTCGGGACCCTAACTGCCTACAATGAGCAGTTCTTC
many | TRBJ2-5 | - | TRBV7-2 | CASSLGLRETQYF | TGTGCCAGCAGCTTAGGATTAAGAGAGACCCAGTACTTC
few | TRBJ2-3 | - | TRBV7-3 | CASSLDRAHEGDTQYF | TGTGCCAGCAGCTTGGACCGGGCTCACGAGGGAGATACGCAGTATTTT
many | TRBJ1-2 | TRBD1 | TRBV5-6 | CASSFGTGNYGYTF | TGTGCCAGCAGCTTCGGGACAGGGAACTATGGCTACACCTTC
- | TRBJ1-1 | - | TRBV7-6 | CASSLGGGMAEAFF | TGTGCCAGCAGCTTAGGTGGGGGGATGGCTGAAGCTTTCTTT
many | TRBJ2-1 | TRBD2 | TRBV6-5 | CASRLAAYNEQFF | TGTGCCAGCAGACTAGCGGCCTACAATGAGCAGTTCTTC
- | TRBJ1-1 | TRBD1 | TRBV5-4 | CASSTGGVANTEAFF | TGTGCCAGCAGTACAGGGGGAGTGGCGAACACTGAAGCTTTCTTT
many | TRBJ2-1 | TRBD1 | TRBV12-3/TRBV12-4 | CASTPTGTVYNEQFF | TGTGCCAGCACACCTACCGGGACAGTCTACAATGAGCAGTTCTTC
many | TRBJ2-5 | TRBD1 | TRBV12-3/TRBV12-4 | CASSFFPTGQETQYF | TGTGCCAGCAGTTTTTTCCCGACAGGGCAGGAGACCCAGTACTTC
- | TRBJ2-5 | - | TRBV5-1 | CASSLTQADQETQYF | TGCGCCAGCAGCTTGACCCAAGCGGACCAAGAGACCCAGTACTTC
- | TRBJ2-1 | TRBD2 | TRBV11-1 | CASTKGGGGAKNEQFF | TGTGCCAGCACGAAAGGGGGCGGGGGGGCGAAAAATGAGCAGTTCTTC
- | TRBJ1-2 | TRBD1 | TRBV5-1 | CASSLNLWSGGDYGYTF | TGCGCCAGCAGCTTGAATCTTTGGTCAGGGGGCGACTATGGCTACACCTTC
- | TRBJ2-7 | TRBD1 | TRBV28 | CASILIGQGSLEQYF | TGTGCCAGCATCTTAATCGGACAGGGTTCACTCGAGCAGTACTTC
many | TRBJ1-5 | - | TRBV6-1 | CASIGRGLMNNQPQHF | TGTGCCAGCATAGGTCGGGGTCTGATGAACAATCAGCCCCAGCATTTT
many | TRBJ2-1 | - | TRBV7-6 | CASSAGPTGMNEQFF | TGTGCCAGCAGCGCAGGGCCAACAGGGATGAATGAGCAGTTCTTC
few | TRBJ2-7 | TRBD1 | TRBV20-1 | CSAYRQGAHEQYF | TGCAGTGCCTACCGTCAGGGGGCCCACGAGCAGTACTTC
- | TRBJ2-7 | - | TRBV14 | CASSQHLFGEQYF | TGTGCCAGCAGCCAACATCTATTCGGGGAGCAGTACTTC
- | TRBJ1-2 | - | TRBV12-3/TRBV12-4 | CASSLRSGAGGYTF | TGTGCCAGCAGTTTACGTTCGGGTGCGGGCGGCTACACCTTC
- | TRBJ2-2 | TRBD1 | TRBV7-9 | CASTAGGYTGELFF | TGTGCCAGCACCGCAGGGGGCTACACCGGGGAGCTGTTTTTT
few | TRBJ2-5 | - | TRBV5-5 | CASSRDPGPETQYF | TGTGCCAGCAGCCGGGACCCTGGACCCGAGACCCAGTACTTC
- | TRBJ2-7 | - | TRBV2 | CASHPDRSYEQYF | TGTGCCAGCCACCCCGATCGAAGCTACGAGCAGTACTTC
few | TRBJ2-3 | - | TRBV7-6 | CASSLVAYTDTQYF | TGTGCCAGCAGCTTAGTGGCGTACACAGATACGCAGTATTTT
- | TRBJ1-5 | TRBD1 | TRBV27 | CASSLYGGQGWDQPQHF | TGTGCCAGCAGTTTATACGGGGGACAGGGTTGGGATCAGCCCCAGCATTTT
few | TRBJ2-3 | TRBD2 | TRBV5-4 | CASSFQGGSTDTQYF | TGTGCCAGCAGCTTTCAGGGAGGGAGCACAGATACGCAGTATTTT
- | TRBJ2-1 | TRBD2 | TRBV27 | CASSLTSGDVNPYNEQFF | TGTGCCAGCAGTTTGACTAGCGGGGACGTGAATCCCTACAATGAGCAGTTCTTC
- | TRBJ1-5 | - | TRBV28 | CASRLEGGIYSNQPQHF | TGTGCCAGCCGATTAGAGGGAGGGATATATAGCAATCAGCCCCAGCATTTT
few | TRBJ2-1 | - | TRBV21-1 | CASSKLRTTELSRVNEQFF | TGTGCCAGCAGCAAACTAAGGACTACTGAGCTCTCCAGGGTCAATGAGCAGTTCTTC
many | TRBJ2-1 | - | TRBV28 | CASRGDVRQNEQFF | TGTGCCAGCAGGGGGGACGTTCGGCAGAATGAGCAGTTCTTC
- | TRBJ2-5 | TRBD1 | TRBV29-1 | CSAVRAGTGTGAQYF | TGCAGCGCCGTTCGGGCCGGGACAGGGACCGGGGCCCAGTACTTC
few | TRBJ2-1 | - | TRBV12-3/TRBV12-4 | CATSPAETFNNEQFF | TGTGCCACCTCTCCAGCGGAAACTTTCAACAATGAGCAGTTCTTC
- | TRBJ2-6 | - | TRBV20-1 | CSATGQISGANVLTF | TGCAGTGCTACCGGACAGATCTCTGGGGCCAACGTCCTGACTTTC
many | TRBJ2-7 | TRBD2 | TRBV12-3/TRBV12-4 | CASSLALTPREGDDEQYF | TGTGCCAGCAGTTTAGCGCTAACTCCCCGGGAGGGAGACGACGAGCAGTACTTC
- | TRBJ2-1 | TRBD2 | TRBV5-4 | CASSLTSGLYNEQFF | TGTGCCAGCAGCTTGACTAGCGGACTCTACAATGAGCAGTTCTTC
- | TRBJ2-3 | TRBD2 | TRBV27 | CASSFSGLATDTQYF | TGTGCCAGCAGTTTCAGCGGACTAGCGACAGATACGCAGTATTTT
- | TRBJ2-3 | - | TRBV6-2/TRBV6-3 | CASSYDFGADTQYF | TGTGCCAGCAGTTATGATTTCGGCGCAGATACGCAGTATTTT